One sample yielded the 21 T cell receptor beta chains listed below, sequenced in a study of OX40 agonist ivuxolimab in advanced cancers. Sequenced by immunoSEQ multiplex PCR; TCRdb stores in-frame clones only, minus some. The table shows tens of thousands of clones, with 75% to 90% occurring only once. Sequenced material: CD4+ or CD8+ T cells sorted from blood, taken in a trial of the OX40 agonist ivuxolimab. These receptors originate from an adult with an advanced solid tumor such as melanoma, head and neck, liver or kidney cancer.

The CDR3 protein is CASSSGDTDTQYF. The CDR3 DNA reads as TGTGCCAGTAGTTCGGGAGACACAGATACGCAGTATTTT. The chain couples TRBV19 to TRBJ2-3, with D possibly TRBD2 on 6 matching bases. Between the trimmed V and J ends, which lost 5 bases and 2 bases, there was a span of 8 bases. In germline, CDR1 is LNHDA, CDR2 SQIVND (reference sequence). This CDR3 has 13 amino acids.

The V gene is TRBV9, the J gene TRBJ2-2; TRBD2 agrees at 11 bases. CDR1 is SGDLS, CDR2 YYNGEE, per germline. V gave up 4 bases and J gave up 7 bases; unmatched junction bases: 9. CDR3 length: 16 residues. CDR3 nucleotide sequence: TGTGCCAGCAGCCCAGGGACTAGCGGACGGGGCGGGGAGCTGTTTTTT. Translating gives CASSPGTSGRGGELFF. Looking up the rest from reference TRBV9 and TRBJ2-2 gives the full variable domain: DSGVTQTPKHLITATGQRVTLRCSPRSGDLSVYWYQQSLDQGLQFLIQYYNGEERAKGNILERFSAQQFPDLHSELNLSSLELGDSALYFCASSPGTSGRGGELFFGEGSRLTVL.

The rearrangement links TRBV6-1 to TRBJ2-5, with no clear D. Per the germline V gene, CDR1 is MNHNS and CDR2 is SASEGT. With 4 bases removed from V and 5 bases from J, the gap between germline ends came to 8 bases. This CDR3 contains 12 residues. In DNA form, the CDR3 reads TGTGCCAGCAGTGGGGTGGGGGAGACCCAGTACTTC. The encoded protein is CASSGVGETQYF.

V is TRBV19 and J is TRBJ1-1; perhaps TRBD1 as D (5 bases). The CDR3 runs to 14 residues. The V gene lost 6 bases and the J gene lost 6 bases, with 17 bases spanning the gap. Per the germline V gene, CDR1 is LNHDA and CDR2 is SQIVND (reference sequence). The CDR3 nucleotides read TGTGCCAGTAGCCTGAACCCCCAGGGATCTGAAGCTTTCTTT. Its translation is CASSLNPQGSEAFF.

This clone was counted a single time. The chain combines TRBV7-8 with TRBJ2-7, with D possibly matching TRBD1 (6 bases). From germline, CDR1 is SGHVS and CDR2 FQNEAQ. The V gene lost 1 base and the J gene lost 9 bases, with 13 bases spanning the gap. This CDR3 region has 13 residues. This chain's CDR3 is CASSLEQGVRQYF. CDR3 nucleotides: TGTGCCAGCAGCTTAGAACAGGGAGTCCGGCAGTACTTC.

This clone was detected a few times. The rearrangement uses TRBV7-9 and TRBJ1-4; D uncertain. CDR3 size: 13 residues. CDR1 is SEHNR, CDR2 FQNEAQ, per germline (reference sequence). The ends were cut back, 0 bases at V and 6 bases at J, with 5 bases in the middle. The CDR3 protein is CASSLAAHEKLFF. In DNA form, the CDR3 reads TGTGCCAGCAGCTTAGCGGCACATGAAAAACTGTTTTTT.

This clone was found a few times. The chain uses TRBV10-3 and TRBJ1-3; D remains unclear. The CDR3 has 16 residues. Trimming pared 0 bases from V and 4 bases from J, leaving 13 bases between. Germline V gene lookup returns CDR1 ENHRY and CDR2 SYGVKD. CDR3 DNA sequence: TGTGCCATCAGTGAGTCGGTGACACTTGGCGGAAACACCATATATTTT. It is translated as CAISESVTLGGNTIYF.

This chain joins TRBV27 and TRBJ2-7, with D possibly called TRBD1 or TRBD2 (7 bases each). The CDR3 runs 16 residues. The ends were cut back, 5 bases at V and 1 base at J, with 18 bases in the middle. Germline V lookup: CDR1 MNHEY, CDR2 SMNVEV (reference sequence). CDR3 residues: CASSPGGGHRSYEQYF. In DNA form, the CDR3 reads TGTGCCAGCAGTCCAGGGGGGGGCCATAGGTCCTACGAGCAGTACTTC.

This chain links TRBV2 with TRBJ1-5; D uncertain. Germline lookup yields CDR1 SNHLY and CDR2 FYNNEI. V shed 3 bases and J shed 0 bases, with 0 bases lying between them. The CDR3 sequence is 12 residues long. The CDR3 DNA is TGTGCCAGCAGTGATAGCAATCAGCCCCAGCATTTT. Residues: CASSDSNQPQHF.

V and J are TRBV7-8 and TRBJ2-1, with 12 nucleotides matching TRBD2. Germline values: CDR1 SGHVS, CDR2 FQNEAQ. The length of the CDR3 is 15 residues. Trimming cost V 0 bases and J 7 bases; bases outside gene matches: 1. The DNA of the CDR3 is TGTGCCAGCAGCTTAGCACTAGCGGGAGGTAATGAGCAGTTCTTC. It specifies CASSLALAGGNEQFF.

The chain is built from TRBV10-3 and TRBJ1-5; no definite D call. The CDR3 extends over 15 amino acids. From germline, CDR1 is ENHRY and CDR2 SYGVKD. Trimming removed 2 bases at V and 3 bases at J, with 11 bases between. This CDR3 is CAISEGPGDNQPQHF. The CDR3, as DNA: TGTGCCATCAGTGAGGGACCCGGAGACAATCAGCCCCAGCATTTT.

The chain is built from TRBV2 and TRBJ1-6, with D possibly matching TRBD1 (5 bases). In germline, CDR1 is SNHLY, CDR2 FYNNEI. This CDR3 is built from 15 residues. V gave up 1 base and J gave up 7 bases, with 11 bases separating them. Here the CDR3 reads CASSEGAGRNSPLHF. The CDR3 coding sequence is TGTGCCAGCAGTGAAGGGGCAGGGAGGAATTCACCCCTCCACTTT.

This clone has a handful of counts. The V gene is TRBV6-5, the J gene TRBJ1-4, with a weak D call TRBD1 (6 bases). The V end was cut by 0 bases, the J end by 7 bases, with 12 bases between. Germline-derived CDR1 and CDR2 are MNHEY and SVGAGI. CDR3 length: 15 residues. CDR3 DNA: TGTGCCAGCAGTTACTCCCACAGGGAGGGTGAAAAACTGTTTTTT. As protein: CASSYSHREGEKLFF.

This chain uses TRBV5-1 with TRBJ1-1; 8 bases map to TRBD1. This CDR3 has 16 residues. With V trimmed by 1 base and J by 5 bases, 10 bases remained unmatched. Germline V CDR1 and CDR2: SGHRS, YFSETQ. CDR3 nucleotides: TGCGCCAGCAGCTTGCTCCCGGACAGGGCGGCGACTGAAGCTTTCTTT. This sequence encodes CASSLLPDRAATEAFF.

The CDR3 sequence: CASSPLPFSGGRDEQFF. CDR3 DNA: TGTGCCAGCAGCCCCTTACCCTTTAGCGGGGGGAGGGATGAGCAGTTCTTC. The chain employs TRBV7-2 and TRBJ2-1; TRBD2 matches 10 bases. Germline assignment: CDR1 SGHTA and CDR2 FQGNSA. The CDR3 covers 17 residues. V shed 5 bases and J 8 bases; nucleotides not matched to a gene: 15.

This clone appeared a single time. The rearrangement uses TRBV28 and TRBJ1-4; TRBD1 matches at 8 bases. V was clipped by 5 bases and J by 7 bases; unmatched bases: 9. The CDR3 is made up of 15 amino acids. Germline V gene lookup returns CDR1 MDHEN and CDR2 SYDVKM. CDR3 residues: CASSLIPGTGEKLFF. The CDR3 DNA reads TGTGCCAGCAGTCTAATCCCCGGGACAGGTGAAAAACTGTTTTTT.

V and J are TRBV11-2 and TRBJ2-1; D might be TRBD1 (5 bases). The CDR3 contains 15 residues. Germline V gene sequence: CDR1 SGHAT, CDR2 FQNNGV. With 6 bases removed from V and 0 bases from J, the gap between germline ends came to 12 bases. The CDR3 region has the DNA TGTGCCAGCAGATCGACAGTTAGCTCCTACAATGAGCAGTTCTTC. It specifies CASRSTVSSYNEQFF.

This clone has more than one count but fewer than ten. The chain is built from TRBV2 and TRBJ2-1; 8 bases map to TRBD2. The germline CDR1 and CDR2 sequences are SNHLY and FYNNEI. The CDR3 length is 14 residues. V lost 5 bases and J lost 7; bases outside the gene matches: 7. The CDR3 coding sequence is TGTGCCAGCAGTTCGGGACTAGTGATGAATGAGCAGTTCTTC. As protein: CASSSGLVMNEQFF. Using reference TRBV2 and TRBJ2-1 for the parts outside the CDR3, the full variable domain is EPEVTQTPSHQVTQMGQEVILRCVPISNHLYFYWYRQILGQKVEFLVSFYNNEISEKSEIFDDQFSVERPDGSNFTLKIRSTKLEDSAMYFCASSSGLVMNEQFFGPGTRLTVL.

The gene calls are TRBV7-2 and TRBJ1-2; perhaps TRBD1 as D (5 bases). The V end lost 5 bases, the J end lost 2 bases, and 18 bases lay between the germline ends. Looked up from germline, CDR1 is SGHTA and CDR2 is FQGNSA. This CDR3 contains 16 residues. The CDR3 is CASSPDGGRVNYGYTF. For the CDR3, the DNA is TGTGCCAGCAGCCCCGACGGTGGCAGGGTGAACTATGGCTACACCTTC.

The gene calls are TRBV27 and TRBJ2-7, with TRBD2 matching over 8 bases. CDR1 and CDR2 (germline): MNHEY, SMNVEV (reference sequence). The CDR3 runs 16 residues. Germline trimming cut 3 bases from V and 1 base from J; bases unmatched to any gene: 8. This chain's CDR3 is CASSFSGTSWSYEQYF. In DNA, the CDR3 is TGTGCCAGCAGTTTCTCCGGGACTAGTTGGTCCTACGAGCAGTACTTC.

CDR3 in amino acids: CASSLEGRGTMSSTF. The CDR3 DNA follows: TGTGCCAGCAGCTTAGAAGGGCGGGGTACTATGTCGTCCACCTTC. The J gene is TRBJ1-2, the V gene TRBV7-8, with D unresolved. CDR3 length equals 15 residues. V lost 1 base and J 13 bases, leaving 22 bases between the germline ends. CDR1 is SGHVS and CDR2 is FQNEAQ in the germline V gene.